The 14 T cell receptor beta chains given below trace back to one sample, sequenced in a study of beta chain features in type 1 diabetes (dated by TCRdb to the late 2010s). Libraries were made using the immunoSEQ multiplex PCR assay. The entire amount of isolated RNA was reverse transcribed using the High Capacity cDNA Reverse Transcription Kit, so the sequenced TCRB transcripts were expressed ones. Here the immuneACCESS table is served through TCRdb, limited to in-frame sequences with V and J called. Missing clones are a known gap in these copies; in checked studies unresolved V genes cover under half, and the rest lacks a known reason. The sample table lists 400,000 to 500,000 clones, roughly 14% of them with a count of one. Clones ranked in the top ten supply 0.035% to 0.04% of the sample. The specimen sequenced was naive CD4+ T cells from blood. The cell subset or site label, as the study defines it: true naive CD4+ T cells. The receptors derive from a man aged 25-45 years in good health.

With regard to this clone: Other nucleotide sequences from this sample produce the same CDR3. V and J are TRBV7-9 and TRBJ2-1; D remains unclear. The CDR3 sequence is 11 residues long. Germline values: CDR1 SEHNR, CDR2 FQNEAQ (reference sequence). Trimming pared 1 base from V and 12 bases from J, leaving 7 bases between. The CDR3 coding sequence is TGTGCCAGCAGCTTAGGGGTGTTGCAGTTCTTC. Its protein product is CASSLGVLQFF.

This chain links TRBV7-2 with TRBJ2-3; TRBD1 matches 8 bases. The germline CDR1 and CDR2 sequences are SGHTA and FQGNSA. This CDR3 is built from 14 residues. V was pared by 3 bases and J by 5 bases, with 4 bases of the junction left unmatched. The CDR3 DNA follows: TGTGCCAGCAGCTTCGACAGGGGAAAAGATACGCAGTATTTT. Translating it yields CASSFDRGKDTQYF.

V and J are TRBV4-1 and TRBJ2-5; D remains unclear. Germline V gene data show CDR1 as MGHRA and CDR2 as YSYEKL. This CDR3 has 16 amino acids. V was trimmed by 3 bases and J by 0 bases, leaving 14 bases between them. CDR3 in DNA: TGCGCCAGCAGCCACCTGACAAGGCAAAACCAAGAGACCCAGTACTTC. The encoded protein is CASSHLTRQNQETQYF.

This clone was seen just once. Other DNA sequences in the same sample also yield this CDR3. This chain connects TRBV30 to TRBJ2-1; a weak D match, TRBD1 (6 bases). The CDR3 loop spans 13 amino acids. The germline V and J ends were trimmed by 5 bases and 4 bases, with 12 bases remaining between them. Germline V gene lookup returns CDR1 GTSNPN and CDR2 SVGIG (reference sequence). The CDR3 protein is CAWRRDTYNEQFF. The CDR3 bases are TGTGCCTGGCGCCGGGACACTTACAATGAGCAGTTCTTC.

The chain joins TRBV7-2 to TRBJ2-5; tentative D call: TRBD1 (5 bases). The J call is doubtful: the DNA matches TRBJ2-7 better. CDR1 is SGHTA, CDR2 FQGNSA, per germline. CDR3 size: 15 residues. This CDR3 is CASSLVQGIMYEQYF. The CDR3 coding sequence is TGTGCCAGCAGCTTAGTCCAGGGTATTATGTACGAGCAGTACTTC.

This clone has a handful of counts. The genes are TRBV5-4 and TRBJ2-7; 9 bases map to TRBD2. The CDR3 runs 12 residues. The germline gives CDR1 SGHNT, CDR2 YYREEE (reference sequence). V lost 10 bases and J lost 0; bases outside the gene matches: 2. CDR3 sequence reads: CAAGGFSYEQYF. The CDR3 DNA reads TGTGCCGCGGGAGGGTTCTCCTACGAGCAGTACTTC.

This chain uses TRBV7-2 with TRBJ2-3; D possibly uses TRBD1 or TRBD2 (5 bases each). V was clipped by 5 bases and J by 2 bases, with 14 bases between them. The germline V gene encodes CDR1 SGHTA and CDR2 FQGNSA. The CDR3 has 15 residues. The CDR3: CASSTRDPTTDTQYF. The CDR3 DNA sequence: TGTGCCAGCAGCACCCGGGACCCCACCACAGATACGCAGTATTTT.

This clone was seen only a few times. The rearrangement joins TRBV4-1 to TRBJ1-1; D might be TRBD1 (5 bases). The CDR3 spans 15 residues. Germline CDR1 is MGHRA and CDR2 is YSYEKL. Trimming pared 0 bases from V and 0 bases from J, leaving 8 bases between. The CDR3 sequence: CASSQEVTVNTEAFF. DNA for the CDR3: TGCGCCAGCAGCCAAGAGGTGACAGTGAACACTGAAGCTTTCTTT.

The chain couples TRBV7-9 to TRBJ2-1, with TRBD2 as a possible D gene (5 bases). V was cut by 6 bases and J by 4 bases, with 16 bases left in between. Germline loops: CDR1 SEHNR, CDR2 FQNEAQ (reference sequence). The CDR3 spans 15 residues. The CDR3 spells CASSPAGGSYNEQFF. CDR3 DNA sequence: TGTGCCAGCAGTCCCGCGGGCGGCTCGTACAATGAGCAGTTCTTC.

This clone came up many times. The CDR3 DNA is TGCGCCAGCAGTCGCCCAGGAGCGGCCACAGAGACCCAGTACTTC. This sequence encodes CASSRPGAATETQYF. The chain links TRBV23-1 to TRBJ2-5; D possibly corresponds to TRBD2 (5 bases). TRBV23-1 is reported as an ORF; its role is uncertain. Deletions cut 4 bases from V and 4 bases from J, with 16 bases between. The CDR3 is 15 residues long.

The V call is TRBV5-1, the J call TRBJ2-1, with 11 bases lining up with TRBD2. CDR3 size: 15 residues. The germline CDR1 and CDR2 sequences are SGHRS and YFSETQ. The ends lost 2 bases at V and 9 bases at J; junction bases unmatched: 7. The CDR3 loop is CASSLSSGRAVEQFF. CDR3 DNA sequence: TGCGCCAGCAGCTTAAGTAGCGGGAGGGCCGTTGAGCAGTTCTTC.

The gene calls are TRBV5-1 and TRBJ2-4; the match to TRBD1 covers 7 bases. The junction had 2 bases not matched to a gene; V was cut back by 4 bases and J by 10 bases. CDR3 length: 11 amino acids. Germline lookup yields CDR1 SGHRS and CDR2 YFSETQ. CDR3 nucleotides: TGCGCCAGCAGCCTGGACAGGATTCAGTACTTC. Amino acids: CASSLDRIQYF.

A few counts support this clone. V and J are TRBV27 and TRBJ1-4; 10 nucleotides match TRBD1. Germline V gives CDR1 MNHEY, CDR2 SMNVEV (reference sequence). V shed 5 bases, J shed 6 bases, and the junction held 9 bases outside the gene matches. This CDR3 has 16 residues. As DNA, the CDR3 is TGTGCCAGCAGTCTCATCCCCGGGACAGGGGATGAAAAACTGTTTTTT. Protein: CASSLIPGTGDEKLFF.

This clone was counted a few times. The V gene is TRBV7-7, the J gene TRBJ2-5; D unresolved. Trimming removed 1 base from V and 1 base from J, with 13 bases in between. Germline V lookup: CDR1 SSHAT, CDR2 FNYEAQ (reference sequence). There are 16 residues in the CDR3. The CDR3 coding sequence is TGTGCCAGCAGCTTAGGTCTGAACGGAATCCAAGAGACCCAGTACTTC. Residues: CASSLGLNGIQETQYF.